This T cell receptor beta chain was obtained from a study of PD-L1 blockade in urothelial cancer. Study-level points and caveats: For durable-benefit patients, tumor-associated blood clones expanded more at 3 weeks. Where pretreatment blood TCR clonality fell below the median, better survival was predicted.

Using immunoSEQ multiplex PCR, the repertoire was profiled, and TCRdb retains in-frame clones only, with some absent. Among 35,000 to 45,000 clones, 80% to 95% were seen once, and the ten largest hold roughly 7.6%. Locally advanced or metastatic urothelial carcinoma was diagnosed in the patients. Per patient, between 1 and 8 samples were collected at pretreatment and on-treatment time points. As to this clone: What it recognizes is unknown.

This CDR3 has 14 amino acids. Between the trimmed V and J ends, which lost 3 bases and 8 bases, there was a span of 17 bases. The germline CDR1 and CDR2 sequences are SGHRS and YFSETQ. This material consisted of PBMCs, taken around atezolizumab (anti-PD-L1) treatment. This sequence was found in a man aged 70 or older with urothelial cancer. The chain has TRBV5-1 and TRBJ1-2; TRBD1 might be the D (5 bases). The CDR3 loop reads CASSSAAEGRGYTF. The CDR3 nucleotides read TGCGCCAGCAGCTCGGCGGCGGAGGGACGGGGCTACACCTTC.